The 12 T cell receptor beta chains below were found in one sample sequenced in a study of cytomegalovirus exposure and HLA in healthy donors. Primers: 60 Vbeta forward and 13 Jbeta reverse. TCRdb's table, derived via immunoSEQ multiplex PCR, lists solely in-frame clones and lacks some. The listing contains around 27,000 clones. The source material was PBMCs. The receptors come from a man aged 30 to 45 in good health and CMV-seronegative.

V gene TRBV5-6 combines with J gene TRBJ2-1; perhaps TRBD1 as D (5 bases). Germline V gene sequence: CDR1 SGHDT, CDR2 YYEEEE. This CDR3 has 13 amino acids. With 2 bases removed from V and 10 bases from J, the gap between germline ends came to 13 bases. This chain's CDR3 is CASSFNVGREQFF. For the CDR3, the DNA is TGTGCCAGCAGCTTTAACGTGGGGCGAGAGCAGTTCTTC.

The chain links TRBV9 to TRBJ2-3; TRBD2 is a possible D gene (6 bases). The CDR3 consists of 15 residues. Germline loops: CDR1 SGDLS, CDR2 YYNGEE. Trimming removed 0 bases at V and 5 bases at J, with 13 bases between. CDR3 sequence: CASSVDGTLLDTQYF. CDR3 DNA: TGTGCCAGCAGCGTAGACGGGACTCTGCTAGATACGCAGTATTTT.

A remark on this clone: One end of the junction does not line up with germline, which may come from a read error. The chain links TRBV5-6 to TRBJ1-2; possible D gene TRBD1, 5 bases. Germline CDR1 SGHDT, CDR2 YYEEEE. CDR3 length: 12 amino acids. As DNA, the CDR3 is TGTGCCAGCAGTTTGGGGACTCGAGGCTACACCTTC. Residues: CASSLGTRGYTF.

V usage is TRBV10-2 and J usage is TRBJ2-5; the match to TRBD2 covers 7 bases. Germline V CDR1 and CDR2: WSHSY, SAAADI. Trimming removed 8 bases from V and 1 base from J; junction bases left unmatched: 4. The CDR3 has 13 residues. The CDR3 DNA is TGCGCCAGCGGGGGGGACGTCCAAGAGACCCAGTACTTC. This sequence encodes CASGGDVQETQYF.

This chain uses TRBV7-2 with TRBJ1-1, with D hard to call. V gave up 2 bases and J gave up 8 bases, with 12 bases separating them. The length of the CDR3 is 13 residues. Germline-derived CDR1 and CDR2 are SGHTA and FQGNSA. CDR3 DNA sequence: TGTGCCAGCAGCTTAAGGTCGACTGCCGAAGCTTTCTTT. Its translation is CASSLRSTAEAFF. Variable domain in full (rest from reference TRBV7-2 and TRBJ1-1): GAGVSQSPSNKVTEKGKDVELRCDPISGHTALYWYRQSLGQGLEFLIYFQGNSAPDKSGLPSDRFSAERTGGSVSTLTIQRTQQEDSAVYLCASSLRSTAEAFFGQGTRLTVV.

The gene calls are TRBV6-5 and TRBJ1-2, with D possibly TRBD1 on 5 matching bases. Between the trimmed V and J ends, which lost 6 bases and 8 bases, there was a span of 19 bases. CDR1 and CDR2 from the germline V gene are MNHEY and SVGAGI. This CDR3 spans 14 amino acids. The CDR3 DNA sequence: TGTGCCAGCAGCCGTCAGGGTGCGGTGAGGGGCTACACCTTC. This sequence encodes CASSRQGAVRGYTF.

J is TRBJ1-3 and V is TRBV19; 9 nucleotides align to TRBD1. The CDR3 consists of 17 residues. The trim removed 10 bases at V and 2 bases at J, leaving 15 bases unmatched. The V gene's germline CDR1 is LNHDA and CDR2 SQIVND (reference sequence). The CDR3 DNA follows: TGTGCCACAGGTTTACCTTGGACAGGGGTAACTGGAAACACCATATATTTT. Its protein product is CATGLPWTGVTGNTIYF.

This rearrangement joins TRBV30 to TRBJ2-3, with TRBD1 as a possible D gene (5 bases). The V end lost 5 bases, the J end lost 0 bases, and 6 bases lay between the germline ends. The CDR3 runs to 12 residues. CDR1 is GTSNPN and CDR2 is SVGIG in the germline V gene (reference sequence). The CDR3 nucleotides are TGTGCCTGGGACAGCAGCACAGATACGCAGTATTTT. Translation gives CAWDSSTDTQYF.

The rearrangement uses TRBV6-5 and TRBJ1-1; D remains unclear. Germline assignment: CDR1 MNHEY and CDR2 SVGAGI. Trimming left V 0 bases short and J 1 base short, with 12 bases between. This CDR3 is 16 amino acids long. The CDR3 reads CASSYSSGRTNTEAFF. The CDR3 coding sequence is TGTGCCAGCAGTTACTCGAGCGGCAGGACGAACACTGAAGCTTTCTTT.

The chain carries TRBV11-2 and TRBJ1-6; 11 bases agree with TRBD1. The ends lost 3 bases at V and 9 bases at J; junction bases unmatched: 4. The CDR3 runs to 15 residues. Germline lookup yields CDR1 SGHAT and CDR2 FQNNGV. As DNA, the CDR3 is TGTGCCAGCAGCTTCGCCGGGACAGGGGGTTCACCCCTCCACTTT. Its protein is CASSFAGTGGSPLHF.

The CDR3 DNA sequence: TGTGCCAGCCTTTATACGGCAGGTGGATCACCCCTCCACTTT. Translating it yields CASLYTAGGSPLHF. The J gene is TRBJ1-6, the V gene TRBV6-1; the D is unclear. Germline values: CDR1 MNHNS, CDR2 SASEGT. The CDR3 consists of 14 residues. Trimming stripped 8 bases from V and 10 bases from J, with 18 bases between.

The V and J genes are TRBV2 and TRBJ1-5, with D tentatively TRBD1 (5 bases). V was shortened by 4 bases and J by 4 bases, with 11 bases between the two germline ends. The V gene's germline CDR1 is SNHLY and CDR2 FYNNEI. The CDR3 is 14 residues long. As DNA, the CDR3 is TGTGCCAGCAGTGGACAGACAGAGAATCAGCCCCAGCATTTT. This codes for CASSGQTENQPQHF.